This T cell receptor (beta chain) is drawn from a study of molecular identifiers for immune sequencing clone quantification. Study findings and constraints: Highly expanded clone sizes could end up underestimated if a barcode were shared by identical TCR molecules. Reports indicate spiked Jurkat TCR RNA from one cell could be found among 900,000 to 1,000,000 naive cells.

Germline V lookup: CDR1 LGHNA, CDR2 YSLEER. V was cut by 0 bases and J by 10 bases, with 16 bases left in between. This CDR3 comprises 15 residues. This clonotype was recorded at least ten times. Its antigen is not identified. TCRdb re-derived calls from the PCR reads in MiXCR, one entry per CDR3 protein. The table shows about 640,000 distinct CDR3 sequences, with about 20% occurring only once. This sequence joins TRBV4-3 and TRBJ2-1; no clear D gene. This sequence was found in a human donor in good health. Some libraries in this study had Jurkat cell RNA spiked in. Source material: naive CD8+ T cells from blood, with Jurkat cell RNA spiked in. Described subset: FACS-sorted CD8+CD4-CCR7+CD45RA+ naive T cells. CDR3 nucleotides: TGCGCCAGCAGCCAAGATCTAAGCGACTTCATCGAGCAGTTCTTC. The encoded protein is CASSQDLSDFIEQFF.